These 17 T cell receptor beta chains were sequenced from one sample in a study of CD8 T cells in ankylosing spondylitis. TCRdb re-derived calls from the 5' RACE reads in MiXCR, one entry per CDR3 protein. Among tens of thousands of distinct CDR3 sequences listed, more than 9.5% were seen once. The sample consisted of blood, either unsorted or a sorted T cell fraction (not recorded which). The receptors were gathered from a male donor with ankylosing spondylitis or in good health (not recorded which).

Ten or more counts support this clonotype. The chain joins TRBV12-3 or TRBV12-4 to TRBJ1-2; 8 bases align to TRBD1. Unmatched junction bases numbered 5, after V lost 5 bases and J lost 6 bases. This CDR3 region has 13 residues. The CDR3 region has the DNA TGTGCCAGCAGTATGGACAGGGCCAATGGCTACACCTTC. Translated: CASSMDRANGYTF.

The V gene is TRBV7-6, the J gene TRBJ1-5, with 7 bases matching TRBD1. Germline V gene data show CDR1 as SGHVS and CDR2 as FNYEAQ. V trimming: 3 bases; J trimming: 4 bases; junction bases outside the gene matches: 0. This CDR3 is 13 amino acids long. The CDR3 coding sequence is TGTGCCAGCAGCTTGGGACAGAATCAGCCCCAGCATTTT. Encoded protein: CASSLGQNQPQHF.

This clonotype was recorded many times. V is TRBV5-1 and J is TRBJ2-7, with a weak D call TRBD2 (5 bases). The length of the CDR3 is 14 residues. Germline CDR1 SGHRS, CDR2 YFSETQ. Trimming removed 2 bases from V and 0 bases from J, with 9 bases in between. Here the CDR3 DNA reads TGCGCCAGCAGCTTCCGAGGGAGCTCCTACGAGCAGTACTTC. It specifies CASSFRGSSYEQYF.

This clonotype appeared once. The chain carries TRBV29-1 and TRBJ2-3, with TRBD2 matching 7 bases. The germline V gene has CDR1 SQVTM and CDR2 ANQGSEA. V gave up 1 base and J gave up 3 bases; unmatched junction bases: 1. The CDR3 covers 13 residues. CDR3 in amino acids: CSVEVLATDTQYF. CDR3 bases: TGCAGCGTTGAAGTACTAGCGACAGATACGCAGTATTTT.

This clonotype was observed many times. The chain uses TRBV12-3 or TRBV12-4 and TRBJ2-3, with 7 bases fitting TRBD1. Unmatched junction bases numbered 6, after V lost 4 bases and J lost 2 bases. This CDR3 region has 15 residues. CDR3 bases: TGTGCCAGCAGTTCACAGACAGGGCCCACAGATACGCAGTATTTT. This sequence encodes CASSSQTGPTDTQYF.

This clonotype turned up a few times. The gene calls are TRBV12-3 or TRBV12-4 and TRBJ2-1; 13 bases align to TRBD2. The CDR3 runs to 19 residues. V shed 4 bases, J shed 0 bases, and the junction held 9 bases outside the gene matches. The CDR3 coding sequence is TGTGCCAGCAGTTCCTACGGACTAGCGGGGGCCCTCTCCTACAATGAGCAGTTCTTC. Translating gives CASSSYGLAGALSYNEQFF.

The chain is built from TRBV9 and TRBJ1-1; D uncertain. The V gene's germline CDR1 is SGDLS and CDR2 YYNGEE. This CDR3 is 12 amino acids long. Trimming pared 4 bases from V and 11 bases from J, leaving 15 bases between. The CDR3 DNA sequence: TGTGCCAGCAGCTCGAGGGCCAATCGGGCTTTCTTT. Residues: CASSSRANRAFF. Full variable domain (outside the CDR3, taken from reference TRBV9 and TRBJ1-1): DSGVTQTPKHLITATGQRVTLRCSPRSGDLSVYWYQQSLDQGLQFLIQYYNGEERAKGNILERFSAQQFPDLHSELNLSSLELGDSALYFCASSSRANRAFFGQGTRLTVV.

This clonotype was detected ten times or more. The gene calls are TRBV28 and TRBJ1-1; 7 bases line up with TRBD1. CDR1 is MDHEN, CDR2 SYDVKM, per germline. This CDR3 is 15 amino acids long. V was pared by 6 bases and J by 5 bases, with 12 bases of the junction left unmatched. The CDR3 region has the DNA TGTGCCAGCAGACAGAACCGGGACAGTCTTACTGAAGCTTTCTTT. Encoded protein: CASRQNRDSLTEAFF. Complete variable domain (other parts from reference TRBV28 and TRBJ1-1): DVKVTQSSRYLVKRTGEKVFLECVQDMDHENMFWYRQDPGLGLRLIYFSYDVKMKEKGDIPEGYSVSREKKERFSLILESASTNQTSMYLCASRQNRDSLTEAFFGQGTRLTVV.

A remark on this clonotype: With a much larger clone just one base away, this may be a read error. The V and J genes are TRBV5-1 and TRBJ2-1, with TRBD1 as a possible D gene (5 bases). The ends were cut back, 0 bases at V and 9 bases at J, with 7 bases in the middle. CDR3 length: 12 amino acids. The germline gives CDR1 SGHRS, CDR2 YFSETQ. CDR3: CASSLEDSEQFF. The CDR3 region has the DNA TGCGCCAGCAGCTTGGAAGACAGTGAGCAGTTCTTC.

This clonotype turned up a few times. The CDR3 loop is CASRKQGADGYTF. The CDR3 DNA is TGTGCCAGCAGAAAACAGGGAGCGGATGGCTACACCTTC. The rearrangement joins TRBV2 to TRBJ1-2; a weak D match, TRBD1 (6 bases). Looked up from germline, CDR1 is SNHLY and CDR2 is FYNNEI. The CDR3 contains 13 residues. V was shortened by 6 bases and J by 6 bases, with 14 bases between the two germline ends.

This clonotype has at least ten counts. The gene calls are TRBV4-2 and TRBJ2-1; weak D call: TRBD2 (5 bases). The CDR3 has 13 residues. Germline V gene lookup returns CDR1 LGHNA and CDR2 YNFKEQ. The V gene lost 0 bases and the J gene lost 13 bases, with 13 bases spanning the gap. The CDR3 region is CASSQEAGREQFF. The CDR3 coding sequence is TGTGCCAGCAGCCAAGAGGCCGGTCGGGAACAGTTCTTC.

This clonotype was detected ten times or more. The J gene is TRBJ2-7, the V gene TRBV6-2 or TRBV6-3; D is unclear. CDR3 length: 12 residues. The ends were cut back, 2 bases at V and 3 bases at J, with 5 bases in the middle. Germline assignment: CDR1 MNHEY and CDR2 SVGEGT. The CDR3 nucleotides read TGTGCCAGCAGTTACGAACTCTACGAGCAGTACTTC. Its protein is CASSYELYEQYF.

This clonotype appeared many times. The rearrangement uses TRBV29-1 and TRBJ2-2; D perhaps matches TRBD1 (5 bases). Trimming took 3 bases from V and 6 from J, leaving 14 bases between them. This CDR3 spans 14 amino acids. Germline V gives CDR1 SQVTM, CDR2 ANQGSEA. The CDR3: CSVEVGRGAGELFF. CDR3 coding DNA: TGCAGCGTTGAGGTGGGGCGCGGCGCCGGGGAGCTGTTTTTT.

The chain couples TRBV12-3 or TRBV12-4 to TRBJ2-7; D tentatively fits TRBD1 or TRBD2 (5 bases each). The CDR3 loop spans 13 amino acids. Trimming pared 4 bases from V and 4 bases from J, leaving 11 bases between. The CDR3 region is CASSSGPFYEQYF. DNA of the CDR3: TGTGCCAGCAGTTCGGGACCGTTTTACGAGCAGTACTTC.

This clonotype was counted between two and nine times. This likely reflects a read error, since a far larger clone is one base away. The gene calls are TRBV28 and TRBJ2-3, with a weak D call TRBD2 (6 bases). Germline V CDR1 and CDR2: MDHEN, SYDVKM. Trimming left V 4 bases short and J 4 bases short, with 6 bases between. This CDR3 is built from 12 residues. CDR3 DNA: TGTGCCAGCAGTTCTAGCGCAGATACGCAGTATTTT. This encodes CASSSSADTQYF.

The rearrangement uses TRBV6-1 and TRBJ2-5; 8 bases line up with TRBD1. CDR1 and CDR2 from the germline V gene are MNHNS and SASEGT. This CDR3 comprises 15 residues. V gave up 5 bases and J gave up 2 bases; unmatched junction bases: 7. The DNA of the CDR3 is TGTGCCAGCAGTAAGGACAGGGTATCACAAGAGACCCAGTACTTC. Translation gives CASSKDRVSQETQYF.

This clonotype was detected ten times or more. The rearrangement joins TRBV24-1 to TRBJ2-7, with TRBD2 matching 12 bases. J lost 2 bases, V lost 3 bases, and 10 bases had no gene match. The germline gives CDR1 KGHDR, CDR2 SFDVKD. This CDR3 comprises 18 residues. CDR3: CATSDTSGGYGKTYEQYF. The CDR3, as DNA: TGTGCCACCAGTGATACTAGCGGGGGGTACGGGAAGACCTACGAGCAGTACTTC.